The TCR beta chain described here comes from a study of CD8+ T cells in alopecia areata. Study in general: Patients remained on tofacitinib for 6 to 18 months and then went 6 months without it. General observations from the study: While tofacitinib was given, many expanded lesional clones persisted in scalp and blood.

Specified treatment: oral pan-JAK inhibitor, 5-10 mg twice daily. Alopecia areata patients gave lesional scalp punch biopsies and peripheral blood samples. As to this clone: Its antigen is not known.

The CDR3 is made up of 15 amino acids. The ends lost 2 bases at V and 5 bases at J; junction bases unmatched: 6. CDR1 and CDR2 from the germline V gene are ENHRY and SYGVKD. The authors extracted RNA and reverse transcribed it into cDNA as the sequencing template. The assay was immunoSEQ multiplex PCR, and TCRdb's table has in-frame clones only and misses some. In the table there are approximately 200,000 clones, 50% to 60% of which are singletons. The source is a human donor with alopecia areata. This material consisted of CD4+ T cells sorted from blood, taken at week 4, from a patient treated with tofacitinib. This sequence joins TRBV10-3 and TRBJ2-3, with 8 bases matching TRBD2. The CDR3 region is CAISERRGDQDTQYF. The CDR3, as DNA: TGTGCCATCAGTGAGAGGCGGGGGGATCAAGATACGCAGTATTTT.